This TCR beta chain appears in the sequencing data of a study of blood T cell repertoires in COVID-19. Study-level information: From T cells, B-cell-depleted T cells, or PBMCs came the material, which was cDNA or gDNA.

CDR3 length: 15 amino acids. Trimming pared 5 bases from V and 7 bases from J, leaving 18 bases between. From germline, CDR1 is MDHEN and CDR2 SYDVKM. Source study methods: Nucleated cell counts were estimated from reference gene primer amplification. Sequencing was performed with immunoSEQ multiplex PCR; in TCRdb, only in-frame clones are kept and a portion is missing. V, J and clone size are taken as reported in that table, and D and trimming were inferred from the DNA itself. The sample yields 250,000 to 350,000 clones, roughly 91% seen once. This TCR was recovered from a woman aged 60-75 years in a cohort exposed to, infected with or recovered from COVID-19 (not recorded which). The chain employs TRBV28 and TRBJ1-5; no clear D. What was sequenced was PBMCs or T cells enriched from blood (not recorded which). The CDR3 nucleotides read TGTGCCAGCAGTCCCGGCAACGGCGGGTGGCAGCCCCAGCATTTT. It is translated as CASSPGNGGWQPQHF.